A single sample gave rise to the 32 T cell receptor beta chains below, sequenced in a study of Ad26.COV2.S vaccination and SARS-CoV-2 variants. The repertoire was sequenced with immunoSEQ multiplex PCR; TCRdb's copy has only in-frame clones and lacks some. The sample shows some 480,000 clones, around 88% of them seen only once. Treatment: about 20 received Ad26.COV2.S at low or high dose, single or two shots; roughly five received placebo; per-sample allocation not given. The samples were gathered on day 63 after the first injection of vaccine or placebo. The sequencing here drew on peripheral blood, taken in a trial of Ad26.COV2.S vaccine versus placebo. The origin of the receptors is a person between 18 and 65 years old who received the Ad26.COV2.S COVID-19 vaccine or a placebo.

V gene TRBV4-3 combines with J gene TRBJ2-2; the D is unclear. CDR3 length equals 17 residues. Germline assignment: CDR1 LGHNA and CDR2 YSLEER. Trimming took off 0 bases at V and 0 bases at J, with 11 bases between the two ends. The DNA for the CDR3 is TGCGCCAGCAGCCAAGACCCCAGGCCACCGAACACCGGGGAGCTGTTTTTT. It codes for CASSQDPRPPNTGELFF.

The CDR3 nucleotides read TGTGCCAGCAGCTTAAGTGGGGGAGGAAACACTGAAGCTTTCTTT. Translation gives CASSLSGGGNTEAFF. V and J are TRBV7-3 and TRBJ1-1, with a possible D match to TRBD1 (5 bases). The CDR3 is 15 amino acids. Trimming removed 1 base at V and 2 bases at J, with 11 bases between. CDR1 and CDR2 from the germline V gene are SGHTA and FQGTGA.

The chain joins TRBV12-3 or TRBV12-4 to TRBJ2-1, with a weak D call TRBD1 (6 bases). The CDR3 is 11 amino acids. The V and J ends lost 6 bases and 9 bases respectively, with 9 bases between them. As DNA, the CDR3 is TGTGCCAGCAGCGACAGGATTGAGCAGTTCTTC. This translates into CASSDRIEQFF.

Regarding this clone: This sample also contains other DNA sequences that code for the same CDR3. The rearrangement links TRBV5-1 to TRBJ1-1; D is possibly TRBD1 (5 bases). The germline CDR1 and CDR2 sequences are SGHRS and YFSETQ. V dropped 0 bases and J dropped 5 bases, with 11 bases sitting between them. CDR3 length: 14 residues. The CDR3 region is CASSLARGSTEAFF. In DNA form, the CDR3 reads TGCGCCAGCAGCTTGGCGCGGGGGTCTACTGAAGCTTTCTTT.

The genes are TRBV19 and TRBJ1-1, with 12 bases matching TRBD1. The V and J ends lost 9 bases and 3 bases, in that order; junction bases with no gene match: 14. CDR1 and CDR2 from the germline V gene are LNHDA and SQIVND (reference sequence). CDR3 length: 17 residues. DNA for the CDR3: TGTGCCAGCAGATCTCCCGGGACAGGGGGCTGGGACACTGAAGCTTTCTTT. Translated, it gives CASRSPGTGGWDTEAFF.

The chain employs TRBV18 and TRBJ2-2; no clear D. V lost 2 bases, J lost 7 bases, and 11 bases lay in between. The CDR3 length is 14 residues. CDR1 KGHSH and CDR2 LQKENI come from the germline V gene. CDR3 protein: CASSPKQVNGELFF. The CDR3 DNA is TGTGCCAGCTCACCAAAACAAGTGAACGGGGAGCTGTTTTTT.

Written as DNA, the CDR3 is TGTGCCAGCGGCGGGTCCCTCCAAGAGACCCAGTACTTC. Amino acids: CASGGSLQETQYF. The J gene is TRBJ2-5, the V gene TRBV28, with a possible D match to TRBD2 (5 bases). Deletions cut 8 bases from V and 1 base from J, with 11 bases between. The CDR3 totals 13 residues. Germline V gene data show CDR1 as MDHEN and CDR2 as SYDVKM. The complete variable domain, with remaining parts taken from reference TRBV28 and TRBJ2-5, reads DVKVTQSSRYLVKRTGEKVFLECVQDMDHENMFWYRQDPGLGLRLIYFSYDVKMKEKGDIPEGYSVSREKKERFSLILESASTNQTSMYLCASGGSLQETQYFGPGTRLLVL.

V gene TRBV5-1 combines with J gene TRBJ2-1; perhaps TRBD2 as D (6 bases). V was shortened by 4 bases and J by 5 bases, with 19 bases between the two germline ends. The germline V gene encodes CDR1 SGHRS and CDR2 YFSETQ. The CDR3 spans 16 residues. The CDR3 loop is CASSQGLSGLNNEQFF. The CDR3 bases are TGCGCCAGCAGCCAGGGTCTTAGCGGACTTAACAATGAGCAGTTCTTC.

The V call is TRBV6-4, the J call TRBJ1-2, with D hard to call. Trimming removed 2 bases from V and 8 bases from J, with 9 bases in between. CDR1 is MRHNA and CDR2 is SNTAGT in the germline V gene. The CDR3 runs 12 residues. Here the CDR3 reads CASSDGFAGYTF. The CDR3 nucleotides are TGTGCCAGCAGTGACGGGTTTGCGGGCTACACCTTC.

The rearrangement uses TRBV3-1 (or the pseudogene TRBV3-2) and TRBJ1-2, with 7 bases identical to TRBD1. With 4 bases clipped from V and 4 bases from J, the junction kept 9 bases outside the gene matches. Germline CDR1 reads LGHDT; CDR2 reads YNNKEL (reference sequence). The length of the CDR3 is 15 residues. CDR3 amino acids: CASSRGGDSIYGYTF. The CDR3 region has the DNA TGTGCCAGCAGCCGAGGGGGGGACAGTATCTATGGCTACACCTTC.

The rearrangement joins TRBV6-5 to TRBJ2-1; D may match TRBD1 or TRBD2 (5 bases each). CDR1 is MNHEY, CDR2 SVGAGI, per germline. The CDR3 runs 14 residues. The ends were cut back, 4 bases at V and 8 bases at J, with 15 bases in the middle. This chain's CDR3 is CASSSGPLGDEQFF. CDR3 in DNA: TGTGCCAGCAGTTCGGGACCGCTAGGGGATGAGCAGTTCTTC.

The chain links TRBV6-5 to TRBJ1-2; 7 nucleotides agree with TRBD1. Germline V gives CDR1 MNHEY, CDR2 SVGAGI. J lost 5 bases, V lost 6 bases, and 6 bases had no gene match. The CDR3 extends over 13 amino acids. For the CDR3, the DNA is TGTGCCAGCAGGCGCGGGACAGCATATGGCTACACCTTC. It is translated as CASRRGTAYGYTF.

The chain employs TRBV7-8 and TRBJ1-1, with 7 bases identical to TRBD1. The CDR3 covers 15 residues. Germline loops: CDR1 SGHVS, CDR2 FQNEAQ. The ends lost 1 base at V and 3 bases at J; junction bases unmatched: 5. CDR3 residues: CASSLGAGGYTEAFF. The CDR3 coding sequence is TGTGCCAGCAGCTTAGGCGCAGGGGGATACACTGAAGCTTTCTTT.

The J gene is TRBJ2-1, the V gene TRBV29-1, with 9 bases matching TRBD2. This CDR3 spans 19 amino acids. J was trimmed by 7 bases and V by 7 bases; bases with no gene match: 26. Germline loops: CDR1 SQVTM, CDR2 ANQGSEA. The CDR3 bases are TGCAGCGATTGCCGGGGGGCACCCAAGGGACTAGCTGCGAGGAATGAGCAGTTCTTC. Amino acid sequence: CSDCRGAPKGLAARNEQFF.

The gene calls are TRBV7-8 and TRBJ2-7; TRBD2 aligns across 10 bases. Germline V gives CDR1 SGHVS, CDR2 FQNEAQ. The trim removed 2 bases at V and 4 bases at J, leaving 8 bases unmatched. The CDR3 is made up of 16 amino acids. CDR3 sequence reads: CASSLSSSGSLYEQYF. The CDR3 DNA is TGTGCCAGCAGCTTATCTTCTAGCGGGAGTCTATACGAGCAGTACTTC. The full variable domain, completed using reference TRBV7-8 and TRBJ2-7, is GAGVSQSPRYKVAKRGQDVALRCDPISGHVSLFWYQQALGQGPEFLTYFQNEAQLDKSGLPSDRFFAERPEGSVSTLKIQRTQQEDSAVYLCASSLSSSGSLYEQYFGPGTRLTVT.

This sequence joins TRBV12-3 or TRBV12-4 and TRBJ2-1, with D perhaps matching TRBD2 (6 bases). The V gene lost 1 base and the J gene lost 5 bases, with 6 bases spanning the gap. The CDR3 sequence is 13 residues long. In nucleotides, the CDR3 is TGTGCCAGCAGTTTAGGGGGGGACAATGAGCAGTTCTTC. As protein: CASSLGGDNEQFF.

J is TRBJ2-2 and V is TRBV6-2 or TRBV6-3, with TRBD2 identical over 9 bases. V dropped 2 bases and J dropped 0; count of bases not matched to a gene: 4. Germline loops: CDR1 MNHEY, CDR2 SVGEGT. CDR3 size: 17 residues. As DNA, the CDR3 is TGTGCCAGCAGTTACGGGCTAGCGGGGACGAACACCGGGGAGCTGTTTTTT. Translated, it gives CASSYGLAGTNTGELFF.

V gene TRBV18 combines with J gene TRBJ2-3; 8 nucleotides match TRBD2. The germline CDR1 and CDR2 sequences are KGHSH and LQKENI. The CDR3 has 16 amino acids. V was clipped by 4 bases and J by 4 bases; unmatched bases: 10. CDR3 DNA sequence: TGTGCCAGCTCACTTAAAGCGGGAGTCCCGCCAGATACGCAGTATTTT. This encodes CASSLKAGVPPDTQYF.

V gene TRBV4-3 combines with J gene TRBJ2-1; no clear D gene. Germline V lookup: CDR1 LGHNA, CDR2 YSLEER. Trimming cost V 4 bases and J 5 bases, with 12 bases left between them. The CDR3 consists of 14 residues. The CDR3 loop reads CASSRDPRDNEQFF. CDR3 DNA sequence: TGCGCCAGCAGCCGAGACCCTAGGGACAATGAGCAGTTCTTC.

The chain couples TRBV9 to TRBJ2-5; D is perhaps TRBD2 (6 bases). V was cut by 4 bases and J by 5 bases, with 21 bases left in between. CDR3 length: 16 residues. CDR1 is SGDLS, CDR2 YYNGEE, per germline. CDR3 sequence: CASSPRGSGGLETQYF. As DNA, the CDR3 is TGTGCCAGCAGCCCTCGGGGTAGCGGAGGGCTGGAGACCCAGTACTTC. Using reference TRBV9 and TRBJ2-5 for the parts outside the CDR3, the full variable domain is DSGVTQTPKHLITATGQRVTLRCSPRSGDLSVYWYQQSLDQGLQFLIQYYNGEERAKGNILERFSAQQFPDLHSELNLSSLELGDSALYFCASSPRGSGGLETQYFGPGTRLLVL.

In this sample, this clone turned up a few times. CDR3 region: CSARADQPQHF. The CDR3 DNA reads as TGCAGTGCTAGGGCGGATCAGCCCCAGCATTTT. The chain recombines TRBV20-1 with TRBJ1-5; no clear D. The CDR3 consists of 11 residues. Trimming removed 3 bases at V and 5 bases at J, with 5 bases between. The germline V gene encodes CDR1 DFQATT and CDR2 SNEGSKA (reference sequence).

CDR3 in amino acids: CASSASPLGYTF. The CDR3 bases are TGTGCCAGCAGCGCCTCCCCCCTTGGCTACACCTTC. This chain joins TRBV9 and TRBJ1-2; D gene unclear. Trimming shortened V by 3 bases and J by 7 bases, and 10 bases separated the two germline ends. Germline CDR1 reads SGDLS; CDR2 reads YYNGEE. The CDR3 extends over 12 amino acids.

The chain carries TRBV7-9 and TRBJ2-7; D is possibly TRBD1 (6 bases). The V end lost 5 bases, the J end lost 0 bases, and 11 bases lay between the germline ends. Germline CDR1 reads SEHNR; CDR2 reads FQNEAQ (reference sequence). CDR3 length equals 14 residues. CDR3 nucleotide sequence: TGTGCCAGCAGCGCAGGGGCCCCCTCCTACGAGCAGTACTTC. It codes for CASSAGAPSYEQYF.

The rearrangement joins TRBV28 to TRBJ1-5; a weak D match, TRBD1 (6 bases). Trimming took 7 bases from V and 6 from J, leaving 13 bases between them. The CDR3 totals 13 residues. Germline V gene lookup returns CDR1 MDHEN and CDR2 SYDVKM. The CDR3 DNA sequence: TGTGCCAGCACCCCTCCGGGGGCTCAGCCCCAGCATTTT. It specifies CASTPPGAQPQHF.

V usage is TRBV18 and J usage is TRBJ2-1, with TRBD1 matching over 9 bases. The CDR3 contains 15 residues. Germline CDR1 is KGHSH and CDR2 is LQKENI. V lost 7 bases and J lost 5; bases outside the gene matches: 9. CDR3 DNA sequence: TGTGCCAGCTGTGCCGGGACAGGGAGGGACAATGAGCAGTTCTTC. Its protein product is CASCAGTGRDNEQFF.

CDR3 coding DNA: TGCGCCAGCAGCCAGGATGCGGGGACAGGGGGGGAGACCCAGTACTTC. It translates to CASSQDAGTGGETQYF. This chain links TRBV5-1 with TRBJ2-5; 11 bases map to TRBD1. V shed 4 bases, J shed 5 bases, and the junction held 10 bases outside the gene matches. This CDR3 contains 16 residues. The germline V gene has CDR1 SGHRS and CDR2 YFSETQ.

The rearrangement joins TRBV29-1 to TRBJ1-3; perhaps TRBD1 as D (5 bases). Trimming pared 4 bases from V and 1 base from J, leaving 11 bases between. This CDR3 comprises 14 residues. The germline V gene has CDR1 SQVTM and CDR2 ANQGSEA. CDR3 protein: CSVVEGRSGNTIYF. CDR3 bases: TGCAGCGTTGTGGAGGGGAGGTCTGGAAACACCATATATTTT.

A few counts support this clone. The conserved final phenylalanine or tryptophan is absent from the CDR3, which likely points to a read error. It is unclear where the CDR3 begins or ends on the DNA, so no DNA is shown, and the CDR3 is as TCRdb lists it. The J gene is TRBJ2-7, the V gene TRBV7-2. In germline, CDR1 is SGHTA, CDR2 FQGNSA. Ends included, the CDR3 has 13 residues. CDR3 loop: CASSKSDGRDPSY.

This clone was seen only once. The chain employs TRBV7-9 and TRBJ2-1, with 7 nucleotides matching TRBD1. Per the germline V gene, CDR1 is SEHNR and CDR2 is FQNEAQ (reference sequence). Trimming removed 1 base from V and 2 bases from J; junction bases left unmatched: 2. The CDR3 is 15 amino acids. Here the CDR3 DNA reads TGTGCCAGCAGCTTAGGACAGGGAGCCTACAATGAGCAGTTCTTC. Encoded protein: CASSLGQGAYNEQFF. Supplemented by reference TRBV7-9 and TRBJ2-1, the full variable domain reads DTGVSQNPRHKITKRGQNVTFRCDPISEHNRLYWYRQTLGQGPEFLTYFQNEAQLEKSRLLSDRFSAERPKGSFSTLEIQRTEQGDSAMYLCASSLGQGAYNEQFFGPGTRLTVL.

The chain is built from TRBV4-1 and TRBJ2-1, with D possibly called TRBD1 or TRBD2 (5 bases each). Trimming cost V 3 bases and J 1 base, with 7 bases left between them. The CDR3 spans 14 residues. The germline CDR1 and CDR2 sequences are MGHRA and YSYEKL. CDR3 nucleotides: TGCGCCAGCAGCCAGAGGGGTTCCTACAATGAGCAGTTCTTC. This sequence encodes CASSQRGSYNEQFF.

The chain uses TRBV5-4 and TRBJ1-1; maybe TRBD1 (6 bases). Trimming removed 0 bases from V and 1 base from J, with 13 bases in between. Germline CDR1 SGHNT, CDR2 YYREEE (reference sequence). The CDR3 consists of 16 residues. The CDR3 loop reads CASSLGRRGWNTEAFF. CDR3 bases: TGTGCCAGCAGCTTGGGTAGGAGGGGGTGGAACACTGAAGCTTTCTTT.

The chain joins TRBV2 to TRBJ2-3, with D possibly TRBD1 on 5 matching bases. The ends were cut back, 6 bases at V and 6 bases at J, with 16 bases in the middle. The CDR3 loop spans 14 amino acids. Germline V gives CDR1 SNHLY, CDR2 FYNNEI. The chain's CDR3 is CASRALTEADTQYF. The CDR3 coding sequence is TGTGCCAGCAGAGCCCTGACAGAAGCGGATACGCAGTATTTT.